The present T cell receptor beta chain was sequenced within a study of cytomegalovirus exposure and HLA in healthy donors. Overall study results and limits: Productive rates of about 90% or about 30% were seen for most TCR beta V segments in an earlier analysis. A later analysis associated 16,951 TCR beta sequences with HLA alleles at a 0.05 false discovery rate. The authors enumerated over 150 TCR beta chains as linked to cytomegalovirus.

On this clone: Its antigen is not known. This sample includes further DNA sequences coding for the same CDR3.

The study ran its PCR with 60 Vbeta and 13 Jbeta primers. Clones were read by immunoSEQ multiplex PCR, and TCRdb kept only the in-frame ones, dropping some. Here the sample spans approximately 190,000 clones, 70% to 85% being singletons. Germline assignment: CDR1 MGHDK and CDR2 SYGVNS. Trimming took off 8 bases at V and 0 bases at J, with 10 bases between the two ends. The CDR3 runs to 13 residues. This TCR was sampled from a boy aged 2 to 9 in good health and CMV-seronegative. Sequencing used PBMCs. This chain connects TRBV25-1 to TRBJ1-2; D uncertain. The CDR3 reads CASSDGTNYGYTF. For the CDR3, the DNA is TGTGCCAGCTCAGACGGGACTAACTATGGCTACACCTTC.